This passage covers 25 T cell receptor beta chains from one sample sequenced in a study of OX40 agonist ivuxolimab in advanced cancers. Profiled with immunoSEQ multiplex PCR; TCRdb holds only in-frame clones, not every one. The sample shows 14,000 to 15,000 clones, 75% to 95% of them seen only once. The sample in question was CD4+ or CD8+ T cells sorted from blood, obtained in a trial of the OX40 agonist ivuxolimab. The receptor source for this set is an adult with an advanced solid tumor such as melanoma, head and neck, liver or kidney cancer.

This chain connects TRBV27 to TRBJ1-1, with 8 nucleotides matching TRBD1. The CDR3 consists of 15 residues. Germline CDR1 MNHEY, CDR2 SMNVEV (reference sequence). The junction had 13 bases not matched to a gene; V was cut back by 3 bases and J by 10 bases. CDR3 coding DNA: TGTGCCAGCAGTTTGAATCCCGCCTTAGGACAGGGAGCTTTCTTT. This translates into CASSLNPALGQGAFF.

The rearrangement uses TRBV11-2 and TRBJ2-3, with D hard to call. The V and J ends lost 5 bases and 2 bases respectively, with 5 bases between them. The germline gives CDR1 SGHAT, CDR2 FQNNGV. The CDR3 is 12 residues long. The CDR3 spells CASSQNTDTQYF. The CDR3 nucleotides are TGTGCCAGCAGCCAGAACACAGATACGCAGTATTTT.

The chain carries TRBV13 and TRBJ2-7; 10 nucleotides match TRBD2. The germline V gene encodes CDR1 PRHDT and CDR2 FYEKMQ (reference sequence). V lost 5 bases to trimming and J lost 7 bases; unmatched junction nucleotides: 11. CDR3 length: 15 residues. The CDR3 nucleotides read TGTGCCAGCAGCACCCAGCGGGAGGGCCAAGATGAGCAGTACTTC. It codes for CASSTQREGQDEQYF.

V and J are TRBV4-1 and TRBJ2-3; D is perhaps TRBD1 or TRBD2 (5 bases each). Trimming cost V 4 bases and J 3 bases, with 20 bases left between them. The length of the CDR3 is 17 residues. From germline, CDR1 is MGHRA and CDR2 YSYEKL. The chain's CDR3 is CASSRDGPLAVTDTQYF. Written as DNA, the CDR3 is TGCGCCAGCAGCCGGGACGGGCCCTTGGCTGTAACAGATACGCAGTATTTT.

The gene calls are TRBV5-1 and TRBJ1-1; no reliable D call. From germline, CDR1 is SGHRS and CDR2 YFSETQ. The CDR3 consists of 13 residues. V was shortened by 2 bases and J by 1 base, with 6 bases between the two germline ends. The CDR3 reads CASSLSRNTEAFF. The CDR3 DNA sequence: TGCGCCAGCAGCTTAAGTCGGAACACTGAAGCTTTCTTT. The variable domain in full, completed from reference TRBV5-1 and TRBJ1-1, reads KAGVTQTPRYLIKTRGQQVTLSCSPISGHRSVSWYQQTPGQGLQFLFEYFSETQRNKGNFPGRFSGRQFSNSRSEMNVSTLELGDSALYLCASSLSRNTEAFFGQGTRLTVV.

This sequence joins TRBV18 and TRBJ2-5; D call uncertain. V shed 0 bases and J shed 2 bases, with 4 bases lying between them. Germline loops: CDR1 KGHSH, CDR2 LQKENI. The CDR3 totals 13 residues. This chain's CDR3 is CASSPPFQETQYF. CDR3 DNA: TGTGCCAGCTCACCACCCTTTCAAGAGACCCAGTACTTC. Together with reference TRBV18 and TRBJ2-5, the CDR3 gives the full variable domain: NAGVMQNPRHLVRRRGQEARLRCSPMKGHSHVYWYRQLPEEGLKFMVYLQKENIIDESGMPKERFSAEFPKEGPSILRIQQVVRGDSAAYFCASSPPFQETQYFGPGTRLLVL.

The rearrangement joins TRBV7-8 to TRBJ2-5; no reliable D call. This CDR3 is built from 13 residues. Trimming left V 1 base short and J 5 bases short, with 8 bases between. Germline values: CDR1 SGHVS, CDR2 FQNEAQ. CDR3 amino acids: CASSLGIGETQYF. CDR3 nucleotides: TGTGCCAGCAGCTTAGGGATCGGGGAGACCCAGTACTTC.

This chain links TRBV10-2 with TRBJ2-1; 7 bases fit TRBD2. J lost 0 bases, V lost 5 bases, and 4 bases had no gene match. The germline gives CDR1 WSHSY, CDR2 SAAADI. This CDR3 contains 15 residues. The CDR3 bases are TGCGCCAGCAGTACGGGCGGGAGCTCCTACAATGAGCAGTTCTTC. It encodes CASSTGGSSYNEQFF.

The DNA for the CDR3 is TGTGCCAGCAGCTTAGGGGGCGAGCAGTTCTTC. Encoded protein: CASSLGGEQFF. The chain has TRBV5-6 and TRBJ2-1; 7 bases map to TRBD1. The germline CDR1 and CDR2 sequences are SGHDT and YYEEEE. V gave up 2 bases and J gave up 10 bases; unmatched junction bases: 0. The CDR3 spans 11 residues.

This CDR3 reads CSVGDNSYEQYF. CDR3 DNA sequence: TGCAGCGTTGGGGACAACTCCTACGAGCAGTACTTC. V is TRBV29-1 and J is TRBJ2-7; TRBD1 might be the D (6 bases). The V and J ends lost 4 bases and 0 bases respectively, with 7 bases between them. The CDR3 consists of 12 residues. Germline CDR1 SQVTM, CDR2 ANQGSEA.

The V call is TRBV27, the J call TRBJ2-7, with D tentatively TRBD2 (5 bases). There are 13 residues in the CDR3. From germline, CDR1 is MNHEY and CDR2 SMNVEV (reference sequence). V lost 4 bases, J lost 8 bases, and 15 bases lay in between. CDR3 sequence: CASSSPEDLKQYF. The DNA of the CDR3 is TGTGCCAGCAGTTCTCCGGAGGACTTGAAGCAGTACTTC.

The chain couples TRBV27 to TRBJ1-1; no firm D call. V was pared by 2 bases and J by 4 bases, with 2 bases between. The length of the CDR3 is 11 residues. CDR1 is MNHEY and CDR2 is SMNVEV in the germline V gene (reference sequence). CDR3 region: CASSLGTEAFF. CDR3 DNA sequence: TGTGCCAGCAGTTTAGGCACTGAAGCTTTCTTT.

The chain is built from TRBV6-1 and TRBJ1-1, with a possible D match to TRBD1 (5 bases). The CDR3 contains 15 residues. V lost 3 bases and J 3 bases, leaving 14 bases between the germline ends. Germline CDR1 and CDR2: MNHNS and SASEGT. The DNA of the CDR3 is TGTGCCAGCAGTGATTTGGGGGTCCTGGACACTGAAGCTTTCTTT. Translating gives CASSDLGVLDTEAFF.

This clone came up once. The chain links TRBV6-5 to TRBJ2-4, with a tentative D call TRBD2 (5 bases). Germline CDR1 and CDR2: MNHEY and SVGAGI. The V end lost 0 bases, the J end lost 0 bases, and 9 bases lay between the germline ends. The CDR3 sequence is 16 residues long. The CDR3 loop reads CASSYSWELAKNIQYF. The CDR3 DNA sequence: TGTGCCAGCAGTTACTCGTGGGAGTTAGCCAAAAACATTCAGTACTTC.

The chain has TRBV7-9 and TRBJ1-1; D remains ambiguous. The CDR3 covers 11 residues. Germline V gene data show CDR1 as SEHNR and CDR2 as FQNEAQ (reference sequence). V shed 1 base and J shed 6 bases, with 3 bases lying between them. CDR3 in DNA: TGTGCCAGCAGCTTAGAGGCTGAAGCTTTCTTT. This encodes CASSLEAEAFF.

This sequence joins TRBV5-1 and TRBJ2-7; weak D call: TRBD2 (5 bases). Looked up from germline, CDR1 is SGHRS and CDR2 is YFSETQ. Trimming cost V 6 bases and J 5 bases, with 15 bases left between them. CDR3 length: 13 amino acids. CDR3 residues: CASTYESGNEQYF. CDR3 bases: TGCGCCAGCACTTACGAGAGCGGAAACGAGCAGTACTTC.

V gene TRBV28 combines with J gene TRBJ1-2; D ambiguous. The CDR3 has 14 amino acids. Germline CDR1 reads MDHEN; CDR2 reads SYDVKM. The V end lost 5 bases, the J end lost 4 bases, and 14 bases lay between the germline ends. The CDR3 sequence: CASSPAPPLYGYTF. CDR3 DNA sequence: TGTGCCAGCAGTCCCGCACCCCCCCTCTATGGCTACACCTTC.

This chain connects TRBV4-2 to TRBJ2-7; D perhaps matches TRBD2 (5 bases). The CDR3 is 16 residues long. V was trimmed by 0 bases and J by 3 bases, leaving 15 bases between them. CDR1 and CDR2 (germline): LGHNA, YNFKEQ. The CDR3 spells CASSQDLVGNIYEQYF. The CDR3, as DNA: TGTGCCAGCAGCCAAGATCTGGTCGGGAATATCTACGAGCAGTACTTC.

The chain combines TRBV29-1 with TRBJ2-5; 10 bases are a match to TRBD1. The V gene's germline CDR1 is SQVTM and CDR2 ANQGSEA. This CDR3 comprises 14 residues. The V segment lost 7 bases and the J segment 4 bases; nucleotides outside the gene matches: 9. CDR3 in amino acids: CSALGQGGPETQYF. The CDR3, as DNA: TGCAGCGCGCTAGGACAGGGGGGCCCAGAGACCCAGTACTTC.

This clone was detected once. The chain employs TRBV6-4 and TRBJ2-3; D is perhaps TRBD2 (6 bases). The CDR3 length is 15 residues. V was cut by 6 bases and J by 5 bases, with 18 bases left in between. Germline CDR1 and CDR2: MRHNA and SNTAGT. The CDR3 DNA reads TGTGCCAGCAGCGATGGGACTTCTGGCGGAGATACGCAGTATTTT. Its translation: CASSDGTSGGDTQYF.

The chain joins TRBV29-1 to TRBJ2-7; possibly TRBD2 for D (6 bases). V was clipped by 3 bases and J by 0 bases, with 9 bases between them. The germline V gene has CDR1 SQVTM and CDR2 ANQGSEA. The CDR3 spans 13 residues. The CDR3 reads CSVEGGNSYEQYF. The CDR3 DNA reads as TGCAGCGTTGAGGGGGGTAACTCCTACGAGCAGTACTTC.

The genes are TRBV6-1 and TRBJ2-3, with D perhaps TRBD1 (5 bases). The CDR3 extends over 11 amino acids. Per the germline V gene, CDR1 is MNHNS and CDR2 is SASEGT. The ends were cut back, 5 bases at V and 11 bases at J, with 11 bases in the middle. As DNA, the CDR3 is TGTGCCAGCAGTTCGACAGAAAAGCAGTATTTT. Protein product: CASSSTEKQYF.

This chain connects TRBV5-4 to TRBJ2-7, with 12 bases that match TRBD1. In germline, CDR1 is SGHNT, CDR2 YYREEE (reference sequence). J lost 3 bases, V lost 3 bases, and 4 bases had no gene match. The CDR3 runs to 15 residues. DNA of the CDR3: TGTGCCAGCAGCTCCCGGGACAGGGGGCTCTACGAGCAGTACTTC. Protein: CASSSRDRGLYEQYF.

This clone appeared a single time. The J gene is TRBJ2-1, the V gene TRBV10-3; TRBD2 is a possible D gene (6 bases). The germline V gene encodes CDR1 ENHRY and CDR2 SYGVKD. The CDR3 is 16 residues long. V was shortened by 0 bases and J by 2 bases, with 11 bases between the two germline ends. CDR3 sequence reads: CAISESVGGAYNEQFF. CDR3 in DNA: TGTGCCATCAGTGAGTCGGTAGGCGGGGCCTACAATGAGCAGTTCTTC.

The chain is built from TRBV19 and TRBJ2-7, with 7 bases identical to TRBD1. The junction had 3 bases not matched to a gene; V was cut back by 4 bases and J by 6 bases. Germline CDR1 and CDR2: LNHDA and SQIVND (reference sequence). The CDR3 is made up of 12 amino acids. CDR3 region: CASSSGQVEQYF. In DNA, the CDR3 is TGTGCCAGTAGTAGCGGACAGGTCGAGCAGTACTTC.